The source of this TCR beta chain is a study of T-cell reconstitution after alpha-beta-depleted transplantation in children. The TCRbeta library was prepared with unique molecular identifiers. TCRdb fed the PCR reads into MiXCR, producing one record per CDR3 protein. The sample carries about 980,000 distinct CDR3 sequences, roughly 29% recorded once. Trimming shortened V by 4 bases and J by 8 bases, and 9 bases separated the two germline ends. From germline, CDR1 is DFQATT and CDR2 SNEGSKA (reference sequence). The length of the CDR3 is 11 residues. The sample holds a few counts of this clonotype. The gene calls are TRBV20-1 and TRBJ2-1; D tentatively fits TRBD1 or TRBD2 (5 bases each). The source material was PBMCs, mostly from graft donor cells, sampled 360 days after TCRalphabeta/CD19-depleted stem cell transplant. The clonotype was recovered from a boy under three years old who had a stem cell transplant for SCID, so the T cells may come from the graft donor. The CDR3 protein is CSATGTDEQFF. Here the CDR3 DNA reads TGCAGTGCTACTGGGACGGATGAGCAGTTCTTC.